Listed below are T cell receptor beta chains from one sample, sequenced in a study of blood T cell repertoires in COVID-19. Measured with immunoSEQ multiplex PCR; TCRdb has only the in-frame clones, and not every one. There are fewer than 250,000 clones in the sample; 86% occur only once, and roughly 11% lies in the top ten. The specimen sequenced was peripheral blood. These receptors originate from a man in his forties or fifties with COVID-19, enrolled during active disease. CDR3s include the opening cysteine and the closing phenylalanine or tryptophan. A D gene is named only where the DNA matches it firmly. Expanded clones are given a class, and other clones once, few, many or no size at all.

J: TRBJ1-2
V: TRBV27
D: .
size: .
CDR3: CASSLSGPDYGYTF
DNA: TGTGCCAGCAGTTTATCGGGGCCGGATTATGGCTACACCTTC

J: TRBJ2-6
V: TRBV5-5
D: .
size: .
CDR3: CASSLEIGSGANVLTF
DNA: TGTGCCAGCAGCTTGGAAATCGGCTCTGGGGCCAACGTCCTGACTTTC

J: TRBJ2-3
V: TRBV5-1
D: .
size: .
CDR3: CASSSLIVGGRTDTQYF
DNA: TGCGCCAGCAGCTCCCTGATCGTCGGGGGGCGTACAGATACGCAGTATTTT

J: TRBJ1-1
V: TRBV5-1
D: TRBD1
size: once
CDR3: CASKQGEYTEAFF
DNA: TGCGCCAGCAAACAGGGGGAGTACACTGAAGCTTTCTTT

J: TRBJ1-6
V: TRBV10-3
D: TRBD1
size: .
CDR3: CAIRGTGNSPLHF
DNA: TGTGCCATCAGGGGGACAGGGAATTCACCCCTCCACTTT

J: TRBJ1-5
V: TRBV19
D: .
size: .
CDR3: CASSIERQYNQPQHF
DNA: TGTGCCAGTAGTATCGAGAGACAGTATAATCAGCCCCAGCATTTT

J: TRBJ2-2
V: TRBV28
D: .
size: .
CDR3: CASSFLDRAGAGELFF
DNA: TGTGCCAGCAGTTTTTTGGACAGGGCGGGAGCCGGGGAGCTGTTTTTT

J: TRBJ2-5
V: TRBV7-7
D: .
size: .
CDR3: CASSPSVRQETQYF
DNA: TGTGCCAGCAGCCCTTCAGTCCGACAAGAGACCCAGTACTTC

J: TRBJ2-1
V: TRBV27
D: .
size: .
CDR3: CASRLSPSSSYNEQFF
DNA: TGTGCCAGCCGCTTATCCCCCTCCAGCTCCTACAATGAGCAGTTCTTC

J: TRBJ2-7
V: TRBV7-6
D: .
size: .
CDR3: CASSFMRDSSYEQYF
DNA: TGTGCCAGCAGCTTTATGCGGGACAGCTCCTACGAGCAGTACTTC

J: TRBJ2-5
V: TRBV19
D: .
size: .
CDR3: CASIQETQYF
DNA: TGTGCCAGTATACAAGAGACCCAGTACTTC

J: TRBJ2-2
V: TRBV19
D: TRBD1
size: .
CDR3: CASSKTGGAGTGELFF
DNA: TGTGCCAGTAGTAAAACAGGGGGCGCGGGCACCGGGGAGCTGTTTTTT